Listed here are 14 T cell receptor beta chains from one sample, sequenced in a study of cytomegalovirus exposure and HLA in healthy donors. This PCR relied on a set of 60 Vbeta primers and 13 Jbeta primers. Using immunoSEQ multiplex PCR, the repertoire was profiled, and TCRdb retains in-frame clones only, with some absent. The sample holds tens of thousands of clones, approximately 82% seen once. The specimen sequenced was PBMCs. The receptors shown here come from a woman between 35 and 50 years old in good health and CMV-seropositive.

The V gene is TRBV23-1, the J gene TRBJ1-2; perhaps TRBD1 as D (5 bases). TRBV23-1 is filed as an ORF, its function uncertain. The CDR3 has 12 amino acids. Trimming removed 4 bases from V and 6 bases from J, with 9 bases in between. The CDR3 here is CASSLPGDGYTF. The CDR3 DNA reads TGCGCCAGCAGTCTGCCGGGGGATGGCTACACCTTC.

This rearrangement joins TRBV7-2 to TRBJ1-5; 9 bases match TRBD1. This CDR3 contains 14 residues. Trimming at V came to 5 bases and at J to 5 bases, leaving 4 bases not matched to a gene. Per germline, CDR1 SGHTA and CDR2 FQGNSA. In DNA form, the CDR3 reads TGTGCCAGCAGCAAGACAGGGGGAGATCAGCCCCAGCATTTT. Translating it yields CASSKTGGDQPQHF.

The CDR3 region has the DNA TGTGCCAGCAGCTCAGGGGGAGATACGCAGTATTTT. Protein sequence: CASSSGGDTQYF. J is TRBJ2-3 and V is TRBV7-2, with 7 bases fitting TRBD1. The CDR3 is made up of 12 amino acids. With V trimmed by 4 bases and J by 5 bases, 0 bases remained unmatched. Germline V gives CDR1 SGHTA, CDR2 FQGNSA.

This chain uses TRBV2 with TRBJ1-2; D gene ambiguous. The V gene lost 8 bases and the J gene lost 2 bases, with 12 bases spanning the gap. CDR3 length equals 13 residues. Germline CDR1 reads SNHLY; CDR2 reads FYNNEI. The CDR3 DNA reads as TGTGCCAGCGGCCCAGGCGGGAACTATGGCTACACCTTC. This gives the protein CASGPGGNYGYTF.

In its sample, this clone was seen once. The chain combines TRBV27 with TRBJ1-5; 7 bases match TRBD1. Trimming took 5 bases from V and 5 from J; bases not matched to a gene: 6. The CDR3 is made up of 14 amino acids. Germline CDR1 and CDR2: MNHEY and SMNVEV (reference sequence). CDR3 amino acids: CASSPGTVYQPQHF. The CDR3 DNA is TGTGCCAGCAGTCCCGGGACAGTTTATCAGCCCCAGCATTTT.

This rearrangement joins TRBV2 to TRBJ1-5; D is possibly TRBD1 (6 bases). Germline V gives CDR1 SNHLY, CDR2 FYNNEI. V lost 4 bases and J 3 bases, leaving 7 bases between the germline ends. CDR3 length: 13 amino acids. This CDR3 is CASSGQANQPQHF. In nucleotides, the CDR3 is TGTGCCAGCAGTGGACAGGCCAATCAGCCCCAGCATTTT.

The chain joins TRBV7-9 to TRBJ1-2; D gene unclear. The CDR3 runs 13 residues. Germline V gene data show CDR1 as SEHNR and CDR2 as FQNEAQ (reference sequence). V was shortened by 5 bases and J by 8 bases, with 15 bases between the two germline ends. Here the CDR3 reads CASSIGRVRGYTF. The CDR3 DNA sequence: TGTGCCAGCAGCATTGGGAGAGTACGAGGCTACACCTTC.

This sequence joins TRBV27 and TRBJ2-7; the D gene is possibly TRBD1 (6 bases). The CDR3 has 15 residues. V was cut by 4 bases and J by 4 bases, with 17 bases left in between. Germline V gives CDR1 MNHEY, CDR2 SMNVEV (reference sequence). CDR3 sequence (DNA): TGTGCCAGCAGTTCAGCCTCGGGACAACATTACGAGCAGTACTTC. It encodes CASSSASGQHYEQYF.

Only a few counts were recorded for this clone. The chain combines TRBV6-4 with TRBJ2-2; the match to TRBD2 covers 10 bases. The junction had 8 bases not matched to a gene; V was cut back by 6 bases and J by 4 bases. In germline, CDR1 is MRHNA, CDR2 SNTAGT. The CDR3 spans 16 residues. In DNA, the CDR3 is TGTGCCAGCAGCTCGACCGGGACTAGCGCCACCGGGGAGCTGTTTTTT. Protein: CASSSTGTSATGELFF.

The rearrangement joins TRBV5-8 to TRBJ2-7, with 7 bases aligning to TRBD1. Trimming cost V 0 bases and J 5 bases; bases outside gene matches: 8. The CDR3 has 15 amino acids. Germline V CDR1 and CDR2: SGHTS, YDEGEE. The CDR3 DNA sequence: TGTGCCAGCAGCTTGGAGAGGGGGCGCGAGAACGAGCAGTACTTC. This sequence encodes CASSLERGRENEQYF.

The chain links TRBV27 to TRBJ2-7; D unresolved. Trimming removed 4 bases at V and 0 bases at J, with 7 bases between. Per the germline V gene, CDR1 is MNHEY and CDR2 is SMNVEV (reference sequence). This CDR3 is 13 amino acids long. The CDR3 DNA sequence: TGTGCCAGCAGTTCAGTCCGCTCCTACGAGCAGTACTTC. Protein: CASSSVRSYEQYF.

V is TRBV2 and J is TRBJ2-5; TRBD1 matches 8 bases. The germline V gene has CDR1 SNHLY and CDR2 FYNNEI. Trimming cost V 6 bases and J 4 bases; bases outside gene matches: 10. The CDR3 is made up of 15 amino acids. The CDR3 region has the DNA TGTGCCAGCAGGGGAGGACAGGGACGAGGAGAGACCCAGTACTTC. It encodes CASRGGQGRGETQYF.

The V and J genes are TRBV5-4 and TRBJ2-4, with D possibly being TRBD2 (7 bases). The CDR3 is made up of 15 amino acids. V dropped 0 bases and J dropped 3 bases, with 10 bases sitting between them. The germline V gene encodes CDR1 SGHNT and CDR2 YYREEE (reference sequence). Here the CDR3 DNA reads TGTGCCAGCAGCTTGGGCGGGGGCGTCAAAAACATTCAGTACTTC. It encodes CASSLGGGVKNIQYF.

This clone was counted only a few times. The chain couples TRBV5-6 to TRBJ1-1; D is uncertain. V was clipped by 0 bases and J by 1 base, with 7 bases between them. From germline, CDR1 is SGHDT and CDR2 YYEEEE. CDR3 length: 14 residues. CDR3 DNA sequence: TGTGCCAGCAGCTTGGCTTCAGGGAACACTGAAGCTTTCTTT. As protein: CASSLASGNTEAFF.